Listed below are T cell receptor beta chains from one sample, sequenced in a study of blood T cell dynamics during melanoma immunotherapy. Sequencing was performed with immunoSEQ multiplex PCR; in TCRdb, only in-frame clones are kept and a portion is missing. The repertoire holds under 20,000 clones, about 85% seen once, with about 6.8% in the top ten. The starting material was blood, obtained from a patient treated with checkpoint blockade. Receptor source: a human donor with melanoma. Each CDR3 is given with its conserved first and last residue. D genes are given only for firm matches. Part of the rows lack a size; the others show once, few, many or a class for expanded clones.

j_call | v_call | d_call | clone_size | cdr3_aa | cdr3_nt
TRBJ2-5 | TRBV5-6 | TRBD1 | once | CASSLAGTVKETQYF | TGTGCCAGCAGCTTGGCCGGGACAGTAAAAGAGACCCAGTACTTC
TRBJ2-1 | TRBV9 | - | - | CASSAGARIGNEQFF | TGTGCCAGCAGCGCAGGCGCTAGGATCGGCAATGAGCAGTTCTTC
TRBJ2-2 | TRBV5-1 | - | - | CASSLNPSGELFF | TGCGCCAGCAGCTTGAACCCCTCCGGGGAGCTGTTTTTT
TRBJ1-4 | TRBV18 | TRBD1 | once | CASSPTKGARHEKLFF | TGTGCCAGCTCACCAACAAAGGGGGCGCGGCATGAAAAACTGTTTTTT
TRBJ1-3 | TRBV6-5 | - | - | CASTRLGTIYF | TGTGCCAGCACACGCCTCGGCACCATATATTTT
TRBJ2-3 | TRBV19 | TRBD2 | - | CASSPLTSGFTDTQYF | TGTGCCAGTAGTCCTCTGACTAGCGGGTTTACAGATACGCAGTATTTT
TRBJ2-5 | TRBV13 | TRBD1 | - | CASSLGLAQGDQETQYF | TGTGCCAGCAGCTTAGGCCTCGCTCAGGGGGACCAAGAGACCCAGTACTTC
TRBJ1-2 | TRBV7-8 | - | - | CASSVGSYGYTF | TGTGCCAGCAGCGTAGGGAGCTATGGCTACACCTTC
TRBJ2-7 | TRBV6-6 | - | - | CASSYVGHHYEQYF | TGTGCCAGCAGTTACGTGGGACATCACTACGAGCAGTACTTC
TRBJ2-3 | TRBV9 | TRBD2 | - | CASSVVGAGGTDTQYF | TGTGCCAGCAGCGTAGTTGGAGCGGGGGGCACAGATACGCAGTATTTT
TRBJ2-7 | TRBV29-1 | TRBD1 | - | CSVKTGYEQYF | TGCAGCGTCAAGACAGGGTACGAGCAGTACTTC
TRBJ2-6 | TRBV4-3 | - | - | CASSQDLGGLVSGANVLTF | TGCGCCAGCAGCCAAGACTTGGGGGGCCTGGTCTCTGGGGCCAACGTCCTGACTTTC
TRBJ2-3 | TRBV11-2 | - | - | CASSPRRLNTDTQYF | TGTGCCAGCAGCCCCCGGCGCTTAAACACAGATACGCAGTATTTT
TRBJ2-6 | TRBV7-2 | - | - | CASSLDSPSGANVLTF | TGTGCCAGCAGCTTGGACAGCCCTTCGGGGGCCAACGTCCTGACTTTC
TRBJ1-1 | TRBV7-8 | - | - | CASSWVRMNTEAFF | TGTGCCAGCAGCTGGGTACGGATGAACACTGAAGCTTTCTTT
TRBJ2-1 | TRBV14 | - | - | CASSYSYNEQFF | TGTGCCAGCAGCTACAGTTACAATGAGCAGTTCTTC
TRBJ2-1 | TRBV4-1 | - | - | CASSQVGAVYNEQFF | TGCGCCAGCAGCCAAGTGGGGGCAGTATACAATGAGCAGTTCTTC
TRBJ2-1 | TRBV9 | - | - | CASSVLAAEQFF | TGTGCCAGCAGCGTCCTAGCAGCTGAGCAGTTCTTC
TRBJ1-5 | TRBV5-6 | - | - | CASSWGPNQPQHF | TGTGCCAGCAGCTGGGGCCCCAATCAGCCCCAGCATTTT
TRBJ1-4 | TRBV28 | - | - | CASSLLTLGRARTNEKLFF | TGTGCCAGCAGTTTACTAACCCTGGGACGAGCTAGAACTAATGAAAAACTGTTTTTT
TRBJ2-1 | TRBV29-1 | - | - | CSVETGIEVF | TGCAGCGTTGAAACAGGGATCGAAGTCTTC
TRBJ2-7 | TRBV5-1 | - | - | CASSLVSSRHYSYEQYF | TGCGCCAGCAGCTTGGTGAGCAGTCGGCACTACTCCTACGAGCAGTACTTC
TRBJ2-7 | TRBV5-4 | - | once | CASSLAEARGRSYEQYF | TGTGCCAGCAGCTTGGCGGAGGCTCGGGGCCGGTCCTACGAGCAGTACTTC
TRBJ1-5 | TRBV28 | - | - | CASSASNQPQHF | TGTGCCAGCAGTGCTTCTAATCAGCCCCAGCATTTT
TRBJ2-7 | TRBV5-1 | TRBD1 | - | CASRQTGTEGDEQYF | TGCGCCAGCAGGCAAACCGGGACAGAAGGGGACGAGCAGTACTTC
TRBJ2-7 | TRBV30 | - | once | CAWTEGGSYEQYF | TGTGCCTGGACCGAGGGGGGTTCGTACGAGCAGTACTTC
TRBJ2-7 | TRBV4-1 | TRBD1 | - | CASSHEGAAYEQYF | TGCGCCAGCAGCCATGAGGGGGCCGCCTACGAGCAGTACTTC
TRBJ1-5 | TRBV20-1 | - | - | CSVGGWQPQHF | TGCAGCGTGGGGGGGTGGCAGCCCCAGCATTTT
TRBJ1-2 | TRBV28 | - | - | CASSLWGTTNGYTF | TGTGCCAGCAGTTTATGGGGGACAACGAATGGCTACACCTTC
TRBJ2-4 | TRBV6-5 | - | once | CASSSVGRGKNIQYF | TGTGCCAGCAGTTCTGTGGGTAGGGGGAAAAACATTCAGTACTTC
TRBJ2-3 | TRBV5-1 | - | - | CASSLVPTDTQYF | TGCGCCAGCAGCTTGGTGCCCACAGATACGCAGTATTTT
TRBJ2-7 | TRBV5-4 | TRBD1 | - | CASSSATGGAYEQYF | TGTGCCAGCAGCAGCGCGACAGGGGGTGCCTACGAGCAGTACTTC
TRBJ1-5 | TRBV27 | TRBD1 | - | CASSPRQGHQPQHF | TGTGCCAGCAGTCCACGACAGGGGCATCAGCCCCAGCATTTT
TRBJ1-2 | TRBV30 | TRBD1 | - | CAWSVSPGGAYGYTF | TGTGCCTGGAGTGTATCCCCAGGGGGTGCCTATGGCTACACCTTC
TRBJ2-3 | TRBV5-6 | TRBD2 | - | CASSFPGLEKTDTQYF | TGTGCCAGCAGCTTCCCGGGACTAGAAAAGACAGATACGCAGTATTTT